This TCR beta chain came from a study of cytomegalovirus exposure and HLA in healthy donors. 13 Jbeta primers and 60 Vbeta primers were used for the PCR. The method was immunoSEQ multiplex PCR; TCRdb's version includes in-frame clones alone and lacks a portion of them. Its clone listing holds roughly 34,000 clones. The CDR3 runs 14 residues. Germline V gene lookup returns CDR1 KGHSH and CDR2 LQKENI. Trimming left V 2 bases short and J 6 bases short, with 14 bases between. The receptor was isolated from a man in his forties in good health and CMV-seronegative. The V gene is TRBV18, the J gene TRBJ2-7; the D gene is possibly TRBD2 (6 bases). Sequencing used PBMCs. The CDR3 DNA follows: TGTGCCAGCTCACCAGCGGGAAAAGCAGGCGAGCAGTACTTC. It specifies CASSPAGKAGEQYF.